This T cell receptor (beta chain) was documented in a study of post-analysis software for immune sequencing data (dated by TCRdb to about 2015). At the level of the whole study: The recorded disease courses included relapsing-remitting, secondary progressive and progressive-relapsing multiple sclerosis, and some patients had no subtype annotation. The patient repertoires were compared against 11 previously published healthy control repertoires obtained from donors aged 6 to 25 years. A subset of samples was prepared in parallel using single-end sample barcoding, then pooled and co-amplified after Illumina adapter ligation.

Libraries were prepared through PCR. The sequencer was an Illumina HiSeq 2500. To reduce PCR and sequencing biases, unique molecular identifiers were built into the TCR beta cDNA libraries. Roughly 0.5 million cDNA molecules were obtained per 1 to 10 million input T cells, so each molecule approximated one T cell. Patient libraries were prepared and sequenced with the same protocol used for the earlier healthy control dataset. Within a given batch, samples were prepared together, multiplexed and sequenced on the same HiSeq lane. The authors processed their data as follows. MIGEC was used to process the raw barcoded reads, and molecular identifier groups with only a single read were discarded before consensus assembly and CDR3 extraction. Clonotype tables were post-analysed with VDJtools, and diversity was normalized by down-sampling all datasets to the smallest sample size. Repertoire overlap clustering matched CDR3 amino acid but not nucleotide sequences to correct batch-related cross-sample contamination. TCRdb cleaned the public reads at Q25 with fastp, built clones with MiXCR and kept in-frame beta chains. Here each entry gathers all rows of one CDR3 protein and keeps the most common genes and DNA. Clone size and V and J calls follow TCRdb, not the original study. Within this sample are 350,000 to 500,000 distinct CDR3 sequences, with 35% to 45% of them counted one time only. The ten largest clonotypes hold around 8% of the sample.

Study-wide findings and limitations: Several TRBV segments, including TRBV5-6, TRBV5-1 and TRBV20-1, were significantly more frequent in patients than controls. Direct clustering with F measure revealed strong co-clustering of samples prepared in the same batch, which led to a batch-effect correction. Normalized Chao1 diversity was significantly lower in multiple sclerosis patients than controls, suggesting substantial peripheral T-cell clonal expansion. The multiple sclerosis patient group was slightly younger than the control group.

The CDR3 spans 12 residues, from the cysteine through the phenylalanine. Here the CDR3 DNA is all that survives: 36 bases in frame from base 1. The V end loses 7 bases and the J end loses 5 bases, and a stretch of 12 bases separates them. From a lookup of the germline V gene, CDR1 and CDR2 are SGHRS and YFSETQ. For this clonotype: What this receptor recognizes is not known. Base qualities are not provided; no much larger clone lies one nucleotide away.

To demonstrate the VDJtools post-analysis software, TCR beta repertoires were profiled from the peripheral blood of 13 young patients with multiple sclerosis. The multiple sclerosis patients were children and adolescents ranging in age from about 6 to 17 years. The chain joins TRBV5-1 to TRBJ1-2; no D gene call is confident. The specimen sequenced was blood. The receptor's source is a girl aged 2-15 years with multiple sclerosis. DNA sequence: TGCGCCAGCGCGGTGGAGGGTTATGGCTACACCTTC. It specifies CASAVEGYGYTF.